This T cell receptor (beta chain) appears in the sequencing data of a study of regulatory T cells in long-lasting Graves disease. Study overall: Persistent Graves' disease required over 5 years of antithyroid drugs and positive TSH receptor antibodies. Study-level points and caveats: The TCR repertoire of persistent Graves' patients was less diverse than that of newly diagnosed ones. TRBV28 was favored in persistent disease, as were TRBJ1-2 and TRBJ2-5. Peripheral blood, not thyroid tissue, was the sole material studied.

This clonotype turned up a few times. As yet, its antigen is unknown. CDR3-region Arm-PCR and iRepertoire HTBI primers produced the TCR beta libraries. One entry per CDR3 protein results from TCRdb running MiXCR on the multiplex PCR reads. The profile shows 300,000 to 400,000 distinct CDR3 sequences, 15% to 20% of them singletons. Time point reported: persistent/refractory GD, antithyroid drugs over 5 years with positive TRAb. RNA isolated from PBMCs was used to make the TCR library. This CDR3 is 13 amino acids long. V lost 3 bases, J lost 4 bases, and 10 bases lay in between. Germline lookup yields CDR1 SQVTM and CDR2 ANQGSEA.

The receptor was isolated from a female donor with Graves disease. The sequences come from peripheral blood mononuclear cells (PBMCs), collected when the disease was refractory, from a patient treated with antithyroid drugs. The chain recombines TRBV29-1 with TRBJ2-4; TRBD1 is a possible D gene (6 bases). The CDR3 region has the DNA TGCAGCGTTGAGGACAGAAAAAAAAACATTCAGTACTTC. It translates to CSVEDRKKNIQYF.